The TCR beta chain under discussion was sequenced for a study of OX40 agonist ivuxolimab in advanced cancers. Assay used: immunoSEQ multiplex PCR; TCRdb lists only in-frame clones, some missing. In the table there are 95,000 to 100,000 clones, just under 85% of which are singletons. CDR1 and CDR2 (germline): GTSNPN, SVGIG (reference sequence). Trimming left V 1 base short and J 5 bases short, with 13 bases between. The CDR3 is 14 residues long. The receptor was isolated from an adult with an advanced solid tumor such as melanoma, head and neck, liver or kidney cancer. Here the sequenced sample was CD4+ or CD8+ T cells sorted from blood, taken in a trial of the OX40 agonist ivuxolimab. This chain connects TRBV30 to TRBJ2-3; D unresolved. CDR3 region: CAWSDGTEVDTQYF. CDR3 coding DNA: TGTGCCTGGAGTGACGGTACCGAAGTAGATACGCAGTATTTT.